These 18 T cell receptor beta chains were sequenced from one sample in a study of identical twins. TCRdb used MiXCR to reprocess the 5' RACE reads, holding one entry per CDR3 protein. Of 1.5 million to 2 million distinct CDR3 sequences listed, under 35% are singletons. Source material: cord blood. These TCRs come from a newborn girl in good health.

The CDR3 protein is CATSPRPGFSYNEQFF. CDR3 DNA sequence: TGTGCCACCTCCCCCAGGCCCGGGTTCTCCTACAATGAGCAGTTCTTC. The chain has TRBV7-7 and TRBJ2-1; D is ambiguous. The germline V gene has CDR1 SSHAT and CDR2 FNYEAQ (reference sequence). The CDR3 loop spans 16 amino acids. The V and J ends lost 10 bases and 0 bases respectively, with 19 bases between them.

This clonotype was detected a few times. The CDR3, as DNA: TGTGCCAGCAGTTTCCAAGATACGCAGTATTTT. It encodes CASSFQDTQYF. The J gene is TRBJ2-3, the V gene TRBV6-6; D gene uncertain. The CDR3 length is 11 residues. The ends were cut back, 4 bases at V and 5 bases at J, with 4 bases in the middle. Germline V gene lookup returns CDR1 MNHNY and CDR2 SVGAGI (reference sequence).

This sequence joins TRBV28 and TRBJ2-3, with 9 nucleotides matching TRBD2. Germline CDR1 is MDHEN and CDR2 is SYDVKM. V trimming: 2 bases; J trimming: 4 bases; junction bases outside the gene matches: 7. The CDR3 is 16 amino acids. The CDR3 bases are TGTGCCAGCAGTTTACTAGCGGGGAGGAGGCCAGATACGCAGTATTTT. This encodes CASSLLAGRRPDTQYF. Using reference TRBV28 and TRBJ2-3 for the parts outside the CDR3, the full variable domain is DVKVTQSSRYLVKRTGEKVFLECVQDMDHENMFWYRQDPGLGLRLIYFSYDVKMKEKGDIPEGYSVSREKKERFSLILESASTNQTSMYLCASSLLAGRRPDTQYFGPGTRLTVL.

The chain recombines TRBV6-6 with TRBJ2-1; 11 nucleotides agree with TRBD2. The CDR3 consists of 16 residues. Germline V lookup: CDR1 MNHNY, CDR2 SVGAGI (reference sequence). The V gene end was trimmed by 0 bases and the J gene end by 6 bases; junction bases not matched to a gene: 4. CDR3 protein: CASSYSSSGRANEQFF. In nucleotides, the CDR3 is TGTGCCAGCAGTTACTCGAGTAGCGGGAGGGCCAATGAGCAGTTCTTC.

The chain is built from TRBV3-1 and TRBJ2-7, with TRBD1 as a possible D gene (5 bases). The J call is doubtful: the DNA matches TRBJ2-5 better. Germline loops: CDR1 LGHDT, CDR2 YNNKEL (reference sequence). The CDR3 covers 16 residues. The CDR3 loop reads CASSTGQDRRGETQYF. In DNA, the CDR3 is TGTGCCAGCAGTACAGGTCAGGACCGGAGAGGAGAGACCCAGTACTTC.

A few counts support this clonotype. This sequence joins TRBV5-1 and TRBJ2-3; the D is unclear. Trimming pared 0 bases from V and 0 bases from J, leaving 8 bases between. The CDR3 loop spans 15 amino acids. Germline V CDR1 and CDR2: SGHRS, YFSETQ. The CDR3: CASSLVGFSTDTQYF. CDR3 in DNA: TGCGCCAGCAGCTTGGTCGGGTTCAGCACAGATACGCAGTATTTT.

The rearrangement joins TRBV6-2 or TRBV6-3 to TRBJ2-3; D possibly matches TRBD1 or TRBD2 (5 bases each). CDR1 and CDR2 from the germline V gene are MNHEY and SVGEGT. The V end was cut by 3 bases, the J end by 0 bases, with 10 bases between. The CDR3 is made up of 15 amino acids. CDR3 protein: CASSYGDQSTDTQYF. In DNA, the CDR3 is TGTGCCAGCAGTTATGGGGACCAAAGCACAGATACGCAGTATTTT.

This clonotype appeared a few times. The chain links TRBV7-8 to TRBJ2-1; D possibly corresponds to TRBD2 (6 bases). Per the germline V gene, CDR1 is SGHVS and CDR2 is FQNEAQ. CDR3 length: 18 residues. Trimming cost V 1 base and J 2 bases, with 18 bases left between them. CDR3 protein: CASSLVLYRDLPYNEQFF. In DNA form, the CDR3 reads TGTGCCAGCAGCTTAGTCCTTTACCGGGACTTACCCTACAATGAGCAGTTCTTC.

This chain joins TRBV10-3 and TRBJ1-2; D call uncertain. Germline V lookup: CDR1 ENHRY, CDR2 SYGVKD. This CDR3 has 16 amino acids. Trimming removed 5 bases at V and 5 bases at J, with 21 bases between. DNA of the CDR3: TGTGCCATCAGTTCGGACGGCAATCGGTGGGCTTATGGCTACACCTTC. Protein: CAISSDGNRWAYGYTF.

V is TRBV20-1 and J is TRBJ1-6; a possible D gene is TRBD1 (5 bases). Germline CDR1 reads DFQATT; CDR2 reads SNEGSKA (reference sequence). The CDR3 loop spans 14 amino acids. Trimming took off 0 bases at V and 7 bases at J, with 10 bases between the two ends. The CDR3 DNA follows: TGCAGTGCTAGAGAGGTGCAGGGAAATTCACCCCTCCACTTT. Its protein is CSAREVQGNSPLHF.

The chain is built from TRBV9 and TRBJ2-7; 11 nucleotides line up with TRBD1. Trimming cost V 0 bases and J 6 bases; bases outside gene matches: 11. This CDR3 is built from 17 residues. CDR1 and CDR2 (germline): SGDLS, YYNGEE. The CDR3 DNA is TGTGCCAGCAGCGTAGAATCCGTGGACAGGGGGCGCATCGAGCAGTACTTC. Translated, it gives CASSVESVDRGRIEQYF.

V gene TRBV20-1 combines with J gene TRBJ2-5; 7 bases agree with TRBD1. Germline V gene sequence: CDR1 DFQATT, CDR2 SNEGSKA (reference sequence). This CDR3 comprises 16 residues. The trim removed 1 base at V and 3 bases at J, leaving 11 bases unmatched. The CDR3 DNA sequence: TGCAGTGCTAGAGCTAGGACAGGCCCTATGAAAGAGACCCAGTACTTC. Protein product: CSARARTGPMKETQYF.

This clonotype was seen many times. The CDR3 coding sequence is TGTGCCAGCAGTTTATCGTCGGCTAGCTACGAGCAGTACTTC. Residues: CASSLSSASYEQYF. This rearrangement joins TRBV27 to TRBJ2-7; no clear D. Per germline, CDR1 MNHEY and CDR2 SMNVEV (reference sequence). Trimming left V 0 bases short and J 3 bases short, with 9 bases between. The CDR3 runs 14 residues.

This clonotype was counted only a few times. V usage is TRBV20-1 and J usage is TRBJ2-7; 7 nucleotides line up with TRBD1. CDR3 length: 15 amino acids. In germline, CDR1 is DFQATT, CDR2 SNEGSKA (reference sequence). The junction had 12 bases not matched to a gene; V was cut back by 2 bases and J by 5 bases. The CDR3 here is CSARPPARDRNEQYF. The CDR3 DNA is TGCAGTGCTAGACCCCCTGCCCGGGACAGAAACGAGCAGTACTTC.

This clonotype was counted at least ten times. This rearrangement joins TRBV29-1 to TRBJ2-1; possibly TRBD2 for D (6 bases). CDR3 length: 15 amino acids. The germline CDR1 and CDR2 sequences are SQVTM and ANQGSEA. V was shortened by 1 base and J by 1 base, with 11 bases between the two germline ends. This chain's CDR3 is CSVEVVGGSYNEQFF. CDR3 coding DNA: TGCAGCGTTGAAGTTGTGGGGGGATCCTACAATGAGCAGTTCTTC.

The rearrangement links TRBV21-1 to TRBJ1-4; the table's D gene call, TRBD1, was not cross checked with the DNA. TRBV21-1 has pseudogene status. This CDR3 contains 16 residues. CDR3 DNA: TGTGCCAGCAGCAAAGAGGGACACAAGGGGAGGATACGACTGTTTTTT. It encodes CASSKEGHKGRIRLFF.

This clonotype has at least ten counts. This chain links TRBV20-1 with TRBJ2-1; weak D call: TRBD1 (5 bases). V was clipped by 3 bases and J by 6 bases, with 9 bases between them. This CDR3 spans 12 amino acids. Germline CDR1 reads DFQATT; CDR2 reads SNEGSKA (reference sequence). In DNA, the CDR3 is TGCAGTGCTAGCCCTAGGGGCAATGAGCAGTTCTTC. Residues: CSASPRGNEQFF.

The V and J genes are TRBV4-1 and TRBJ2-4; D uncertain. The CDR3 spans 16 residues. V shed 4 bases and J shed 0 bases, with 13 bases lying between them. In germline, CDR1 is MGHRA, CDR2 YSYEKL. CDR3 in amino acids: CASSRQGLLAKNIQYF. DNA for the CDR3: TGCGCCAGCAGCCGACAAGGCCTTCTAGCCAAAAACATTCAGTACTTC.